These 9 T cell receptor beta chains share one sample of origin, sequenced in a study of CD8+CD57+ T cells in acquired aplastic anemia. Template material for TCR beta VDJ and CDR3 profiling consisted of genomic DNA. TCRdb used MiXCR to reprocess the reads, holding one entry per CDR3 protein. This sample has about 100,000 distinct CDR3 sequences; around 53% occur once, and the top ten carry roughly 30%. Sequencing input: sorted CD4+, CD8+, or CD8+CD57+ T cells (not recorded which) from PBMCs. These receptor sequences come from a human donor in good health, serving as a control.

This clonotype appeared a few times. Possible read error: a much larger clone is one base away. This chain links TRBV7-3 with TRBJ1-5, with D perhaps matching TRBD1 (5 bases). Germline V CDR1 and CDR2: SGHTA, FQGTGA. This CDR3 is built from 20 residues. V was cut by 1 base and J by 0 bases, with 22 bases left in between. The CDR3 DNA follows: TGTGCCAGCAGCTTAAGTAGACACCGGGAAGCAGGGACTAGCAATCAGCCCCAGCATTTT. Translating gives CASSLSRHREAGTSNQPQHF.

This clonotype has a count of ten or more. The chain has TRBV11-2 and TRBJ1-2; weak D call: TRBD1 (5 bases). Per germline, CDR1 SGHAT and CDR2 FQNNGV. Deletions cut 5 bases from V and 8 bases from J, with 15 bases between. This CDR3 spans 13 amino acids. The CDR3 region has the DNA TGTGCCAGCAGCCCTCCTGGACACGGCGGCTACACCTTC. Translating gives CASSPPGHGGYTF.

This clonotype has a count of ten or more. In DNA form, the CDR3 reads TGTGCCAGCAGCTTAGAGGGCCCGGTCGGCTATGGCTACACCTTC. It is translated as CASSLEGPVGYGYTF. The genes are TRBV11-2 and TRBJ1-2, with unresolved D. Trimming pared 0 bases from V and 4 bases from J, leaving 12 bases between. The CDR3 extends over 15 amino acids. Germline V gene lookup returns CDR1 SGHAT and CDR2 FQNNGV.

This clonotype has a handful of counts. The genes are TRBV20-1 and TRBJ2-7; 10 nucleotides align to TRBD2. Germline V gene lookup returns CDR1 DFQATT and CDR2 SNEGSKA (reference sequence). V was pared by 5 bases and J by 10 bases, with 8 bases of the junction left unmatched. The CDR3 runs 12 residues. CDR3 in amino acids: CSAEREGRFQYF. In nucleotides, the CDR3 is TGCAGTGCTGAGCGGGAGGGCCGGTTTCAGTACTTC.

This clonotype was found many times. The V and J genes are TRBV9 and TRBJ1-2; D gene ambiguous. Deletions cut 4 bases from V and 6 bases from J, with 16 bases between. Germline CDR1 is SGDLS and CDR2 is YYNGEE. The CDR3 consists of 14 residues. The CDR3, as DNA: TGTGCCAGCAGCCAAGAAGGGAACTGGGATGGCTACACCTTC. Encoded protein: CASSQEGNWDGYTF.

As to this clonotype: A junction boundary mismatches the germline segment, possibly from a read error. The chain is built from TRBV10-3 and TRBJ2-7, with D possibly TRBD2 on 5 matching bases. This CDR3 spans 13 amino acids. CDR1 and CDR2 from the germline V gene are ENHRY and SYGVKD. The CDR3 loop is CASSFRLTYEQYF. The CDR3, as DNA: TGTGCCAGCAGTTTCAGACTAACCTACGAGCAGTACTTC.

This chain uses TRBV7-3 with TRBJ1-5; D unresolved. Germline CDR1 and CDR2: SGHTA and FQGTGA. Trimming took off 3 bases at V and 1 base at J, with 4 bases between the two ends. The CDR3 runs 13 residues. The CDR3, as DNA: TGTGCCAGCAGCTTGCGAAGCAATCAGCCCCAGCATTTT. It encodes CASSLRSNQPQHF.

The V gene is TRBV5-4, the J gene TRBJ2-5, with unresolved D. The CDR3 sequence is 14 residues long. Between the trimmed V and J ends, which lost 5 bases and 3 bases, there was a span of 14 bases. Germline-derived CDR1 and CDR2 are SGHNT and YYREEE (reference sequence). This CDR3 is CASSPTKGEETQYF. As DNA, the CDR3 is TGTGCCAGCAGTCCCACCAAGGGCGAAGAGACCCAGTACTTC. Supplemented by reference TRBV5-4 and TRBJ2-5, the full variable domain reads ETGVTQSPTHLIKTRGQQVTLRCSSQSGHNTVSWYQQALGQGPQFIFQYYREEENGRGNFPPRFSGLQFPNYSSELNVNALELDDSALYLCASSPTKGEETQYFGPGTRLLVL.

The chain is built from TRBV29-1 and TRBJ2-7; D is possibly TRBD1 (6 bases). V lost 0 bases, J lost 3 bases, and 15 bases lay in between. Per germline, CDR1 SQVTM and CDR2 ANQGSEA. The CDR3 length is 15 residues. The CDR3 reads CSVEDSAGDRYEQYF. The CDR3 nucleotides are TGCAGCGTTGAAGATTCGGCAGGGGATCGCTACGAGCAGTACTTC.